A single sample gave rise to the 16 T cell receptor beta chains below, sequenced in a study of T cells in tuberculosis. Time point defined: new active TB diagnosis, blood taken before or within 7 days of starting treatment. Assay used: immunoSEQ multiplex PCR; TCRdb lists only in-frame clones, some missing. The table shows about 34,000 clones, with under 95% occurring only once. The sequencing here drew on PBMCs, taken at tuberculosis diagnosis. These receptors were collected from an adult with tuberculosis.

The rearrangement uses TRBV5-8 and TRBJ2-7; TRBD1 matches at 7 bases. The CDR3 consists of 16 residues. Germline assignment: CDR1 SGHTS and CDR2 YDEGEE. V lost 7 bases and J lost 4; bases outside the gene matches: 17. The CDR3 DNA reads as TGTGCCAGCGCCTTGGGACAGAAGTTTGTCCAGTACGAGCAGTACTTC. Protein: CASALGQKFVQYEQYF.

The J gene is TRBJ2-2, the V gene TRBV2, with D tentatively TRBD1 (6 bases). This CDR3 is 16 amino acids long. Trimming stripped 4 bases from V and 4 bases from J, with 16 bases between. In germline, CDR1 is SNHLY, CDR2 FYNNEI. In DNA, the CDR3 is TGTGCCAGCAGTGGACTCAGGGGCGGTGGCACCGGGGAGCTGTTTTTT. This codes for CASSGLRGGGTGELFF.

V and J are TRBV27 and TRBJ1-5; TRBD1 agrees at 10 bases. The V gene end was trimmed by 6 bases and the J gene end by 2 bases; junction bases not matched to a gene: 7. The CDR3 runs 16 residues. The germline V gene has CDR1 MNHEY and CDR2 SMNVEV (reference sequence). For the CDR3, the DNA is TGTGCCAGCAGCCGGACAGGGGGACTCCGCAATCAGCCCCAGCATTTT. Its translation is CASSRTGGLRNQPQHF.

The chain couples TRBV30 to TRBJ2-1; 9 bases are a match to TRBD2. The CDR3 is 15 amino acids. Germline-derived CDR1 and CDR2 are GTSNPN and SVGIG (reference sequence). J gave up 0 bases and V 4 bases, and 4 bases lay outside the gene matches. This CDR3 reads CAWTKAGGSYNEQFF. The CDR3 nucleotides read TGTGCCTGGACTAAAGCGGGGGGCTCCTACAATGAGCAGTTCTTC.

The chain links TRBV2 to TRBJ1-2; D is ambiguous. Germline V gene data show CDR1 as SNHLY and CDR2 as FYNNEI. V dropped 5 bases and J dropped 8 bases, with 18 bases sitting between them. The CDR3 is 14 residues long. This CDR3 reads CASSPGVEGGGYTF. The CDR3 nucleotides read TGTGCCAGCAGTCCCGGGGTGGAGGGAGGCGGCTACACCTTC.

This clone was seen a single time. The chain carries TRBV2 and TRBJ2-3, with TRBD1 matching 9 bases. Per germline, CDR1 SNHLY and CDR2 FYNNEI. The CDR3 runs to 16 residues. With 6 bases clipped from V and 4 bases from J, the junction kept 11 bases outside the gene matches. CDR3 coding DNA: TGTGCCAGCAGAGCGGGACAGGGTCTGGGGTCAGATACGCAGTATTTT. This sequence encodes CASRAGQGLGSDTQYF.

For the CDR3, the DNA is TGTGCCCGAAAAAACAGGGGCCTGAACACTGAAGCTTTCTTT. Translated, it gives CARKNRGLNTEAFF. The rearrangement joins TRBV6-4 to TRBJ1-1; 7 nucleotides line up with TRBD1. CDR3 size: 14 residues. V gave up 11 bases and J gave up 0 bases; unmatched junction bases: 9. Germline lookup yields CDR1 MRHNA and CDR2 SNTAGT.

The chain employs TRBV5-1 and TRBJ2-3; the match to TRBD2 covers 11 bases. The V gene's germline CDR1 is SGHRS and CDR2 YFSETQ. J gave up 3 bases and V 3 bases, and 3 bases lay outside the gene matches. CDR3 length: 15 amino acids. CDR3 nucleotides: TGCGCCAGCAGCTGGGGACTAGCGGCTACAGATACGCAGTATTTT. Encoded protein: CASSWGLAATDTQYF.

CDR3: CASSLPSQGLNTEAFF. CDR3 sequence (DNA): TGCGCCAGCAGCTTACCATCACAGGGCCTGAACACTGAAGCTTTCTTT. This chain connects TRBV5-1 to TRBJ1-1; D perhaps matches TRBD1 (6 bases). This CDR3 is built from 16 residues. Germline-derived CDR1 and CDR2 are SGHRS and YFSETQ. V lost 2 bases to trimming and J lost 0 bases, with 14 bases between them.

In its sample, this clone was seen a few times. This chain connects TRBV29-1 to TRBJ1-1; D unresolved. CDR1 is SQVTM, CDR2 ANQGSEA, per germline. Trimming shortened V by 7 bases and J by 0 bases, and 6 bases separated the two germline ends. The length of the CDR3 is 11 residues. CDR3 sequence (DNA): TGCAGCGGCAACTTGAACACTGAAGCTTTCTTT. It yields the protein CSGNLNTEAFF. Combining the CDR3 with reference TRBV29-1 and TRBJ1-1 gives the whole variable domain SAVISQKPSRDICQRGTSLTIQCQVDSQVTMMFWYRQQPGQSLTLIATANQGSEATYESGFVIDKFPISRPNLTFSTLTVSNMSPEDSSIYLCSGNLNTEAFFGQGTRLTVV.

CDR3 in amino acids: CASSDKGKGSSGGYTF. The CDR3 DNA follows: TGTGCCAGCAGTGACAAAGGGAAAGGGAGCTCGGGCGGCTACACCTTC. The V gene is TRBV6-1, the J gene TRBJ1-2, with D uncertain. V was trimmed by 3 bases and J by 8 bases, leaving 22 bases between them. Germline CDR1 and CDR2: MNHNS and SASEGT. CDR3 length equals 16 residues.

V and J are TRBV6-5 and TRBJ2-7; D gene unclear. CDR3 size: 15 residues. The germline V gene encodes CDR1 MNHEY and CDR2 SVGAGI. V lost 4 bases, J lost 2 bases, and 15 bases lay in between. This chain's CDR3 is CASSSPQRNTYEQYF. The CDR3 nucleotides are TGTGCCAGCAGTTCACCCCAGCGAAATACCTACGAGCAGTACTTC.

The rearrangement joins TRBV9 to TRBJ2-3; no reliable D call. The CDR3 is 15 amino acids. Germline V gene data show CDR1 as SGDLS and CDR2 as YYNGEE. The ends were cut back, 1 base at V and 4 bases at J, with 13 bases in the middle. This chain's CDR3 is CASSVRGLAPDTQYF. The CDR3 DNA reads TGTGCCAGCAGCGTACGAGGCCTGGCCCCAGATACGCAGTATTTT.

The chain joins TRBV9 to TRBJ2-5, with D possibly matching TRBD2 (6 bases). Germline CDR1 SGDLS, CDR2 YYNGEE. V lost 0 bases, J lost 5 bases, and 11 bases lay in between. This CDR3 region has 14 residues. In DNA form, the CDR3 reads TGTGCCAGCAGCGTAGCCCCCGCGGGGGAGACCCAGTACTTC. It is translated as CASSVAPAGETQYF.

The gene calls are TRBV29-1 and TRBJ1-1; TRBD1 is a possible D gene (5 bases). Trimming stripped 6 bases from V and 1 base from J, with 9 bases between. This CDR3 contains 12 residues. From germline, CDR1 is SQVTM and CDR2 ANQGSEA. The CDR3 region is CSVSTGNTEAFF. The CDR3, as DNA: TGCAGCGTCAGTACAGGGAACACTGAAGCTTTCTTT.

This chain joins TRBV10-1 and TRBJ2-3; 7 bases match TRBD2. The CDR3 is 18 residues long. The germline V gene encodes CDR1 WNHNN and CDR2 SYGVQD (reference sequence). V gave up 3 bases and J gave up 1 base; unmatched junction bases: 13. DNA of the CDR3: TGCGCCAGCAGTGATACGGGGGGTATACCATTCGGCACAGATACGCAGTATTTT. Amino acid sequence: CASSDTGGIPFGTDTQYF.